One T cell receptor beta chain is described in this entry. What it binds is unknown. The V gene end was trimmed by 7 bases and the J gene end by 2 bases; junction bases not matched to a gene: 7. This CDR3 comprises 16 residues. Germline V lookup: CDR1 SGHTA, CDR2 FQGNSA. The sample originates from a study of cytomegalovirus exposure and HLA in healthy donors. PCR used 60 Vbeta primers and 13 Jbeta primers. Clones were sequenced by immunoSEQ multiplex PCR, and TCRdb holds only the in-frame ones, with some missing. The table includes more than 150,000 clones, around 79% detected once. Study-level points and caveats: Across HLA loci, a later analysis found differing TCR association rates, with DRB1 most and HLA-C fewest.

The rearrangement links TRBV7-2 to TRBJ2-1; 11 bases are shared with TRBD2. The origin of this receptor is a girl aged 5 to 17 in good health and CMV-seropositive. Sequencing used PBMCs. The CDR3 DNA is TGTGCCAGCACCCGAATAGCGGGGGGGCCCTACAATGAGCAGTTCTTC. Translated: CASTRIAGGPYNEQFF.